This T cell receptor (beta chain) was documented in a study of control samples from healthy donors and cancer patients. Germline V gene data show CDR1 as LNHDA and CDR2 as SQIVND (reference sequence). V was pared by 6 bases and J by 4 bases, with 13 bases of the junction left unmatched. The CDR3 has 17 residues. This clone was observed once. Repertoires were generated with immunoSEQ multiplex PCR, while TCRdb's copy carries only in-frame clones and drops some. This table has roughly 76,000 clones, 94% appearing once. The TCR was taken from a woman aged 18-29 years in good health. What was sequenced was blood. This sequence joins TRBV19 and TRBJ2-7; 12 positions match TRBD2. The CDR3 sequence: CASRTPTGTSGSYEQYF. The CDR3 DNA sequence: TGTGCCAGTAGAACACCAACCGGGACTAGCGGGTCGTACGAGCAGTACTTC.